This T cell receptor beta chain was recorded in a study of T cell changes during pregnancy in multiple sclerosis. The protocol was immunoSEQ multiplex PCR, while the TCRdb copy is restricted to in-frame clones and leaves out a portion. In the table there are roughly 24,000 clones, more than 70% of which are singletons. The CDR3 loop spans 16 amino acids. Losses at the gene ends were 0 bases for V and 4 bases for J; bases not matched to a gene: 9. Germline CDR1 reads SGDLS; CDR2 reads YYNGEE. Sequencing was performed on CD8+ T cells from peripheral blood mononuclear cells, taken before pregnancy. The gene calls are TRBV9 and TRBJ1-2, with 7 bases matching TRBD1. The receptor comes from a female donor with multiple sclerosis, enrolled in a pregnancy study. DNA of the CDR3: TGTGCCAGCAGCGTAGCTTCTTCGGGGACAGTCTATGGCTACACCTTC. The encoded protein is CASSVASSGTVYGYTF.